This T cell receptor beta chain appears in the sequencing data of a study of cytomegalovirus exposure and HLA in healthy donors. The PCR contained 60 Vbeta and 13 Jbeta primers. Measured with immunoSEQ multiplex PCR; TCRdb has only the in-frame clones, and not every one. The sample includes 100,000 to 150,000 clones, roughly 69% of them seen just once. Per the germline V gene, CDR1 is LNHDA and CDR2 is SQIVND (reference sequence). This CDR3 has 19 amino acids. J lost 11 bases, V lost 3 bases, and 26 bases had no gene match. Sequenced input: PBMCs. This receptor was identified in a woman aged 40 to 49 in good health and CMV-seropositive. The rearrangement joins TRBV19 to TRBJ1-1; TRBD1 matches at 8 bases. The CDR3 nucleotides are TGTGCCAGTAGTATCAGTTCGTTTGGAGAGGACAGGGACCTCCGGAGGGCTTTCTTT. This sequence encodes CASSISSFGEDRDLRRAFF.